This TCR beta chain was obtained from a study of CD8+CD57+ T cells in acquired aplastic anemia. For the study at large: An average of 3.2 ug of DNA was obtained from sorted CD4+ and CD8+ cells.

Points on this clonotype: Just one base apart from a much larger clone, this may be a read error.

Germline CDR1 DFQATT, CDR2 SNEGSKA (reference sequence). The CDR3 has 13 residues. TCR beta VDJ and CDR3 were profiled, and genomic DNA was the template. TCRdb reprocessed the reads via MiXCR and lists one record per CDR3 protein. The table records under 200,000 distinct CDR3 sequences, roughly 47% of them present only once. This sequence was found in a human donor in good health. The chain joins TRBV20-1 to TRBJ1-3; TRBD1 agrees at 7 bases. Sequenced input: sorted CD4+, CD8+, or CD8+CD57+ T cells (not recorded which) from PBMCs. CDR3 in DNA: TGCGGTGCTAGAAAAGGGGGCGGAAACACCATATATTTT. Encoded protein: CGARKGGGNTIYF.